This T cell receptor beta chain was profiled in a study of T cell responses to AZD1222 COVID-19 vaccine. Findings and caveats of the study: The donor group comprised mostly white British people and more females; the analysis possibly underestimated clonal diversity.

Assay used: immunoSEQ multiplex PCR; TCRdb lists only in-frame clones, some missing. There are nearly 110,000 clones in the sample; more than 75% occur only once, and less than 25% lies in the top ten. With regard to this clone: What it recognizes is unknown.

The CDR3 extends over 14 amino acids. Looked up from germline, CDR1 is SGHRS and CDR2 is YFSETQ. After removal of 0 bases from V and 6 bases from J, the junction contained 3 bases not matched to a gene. This clonotype originated in an adult in good health. Sequencing used peripheral blood, obtained on day 0 of AZD1222 vaccination. The chain is built from TRBV5-1 and TRBJ2-7, with 10 bases lining up with TRBD1. CDR3 in amino acids: CASSLGQGALEQYF. In nucleotides, the CDR3 is TGCGCCAGCAGCTTGGGACAGGGGGCGCTCGAGCAGTACTTC.